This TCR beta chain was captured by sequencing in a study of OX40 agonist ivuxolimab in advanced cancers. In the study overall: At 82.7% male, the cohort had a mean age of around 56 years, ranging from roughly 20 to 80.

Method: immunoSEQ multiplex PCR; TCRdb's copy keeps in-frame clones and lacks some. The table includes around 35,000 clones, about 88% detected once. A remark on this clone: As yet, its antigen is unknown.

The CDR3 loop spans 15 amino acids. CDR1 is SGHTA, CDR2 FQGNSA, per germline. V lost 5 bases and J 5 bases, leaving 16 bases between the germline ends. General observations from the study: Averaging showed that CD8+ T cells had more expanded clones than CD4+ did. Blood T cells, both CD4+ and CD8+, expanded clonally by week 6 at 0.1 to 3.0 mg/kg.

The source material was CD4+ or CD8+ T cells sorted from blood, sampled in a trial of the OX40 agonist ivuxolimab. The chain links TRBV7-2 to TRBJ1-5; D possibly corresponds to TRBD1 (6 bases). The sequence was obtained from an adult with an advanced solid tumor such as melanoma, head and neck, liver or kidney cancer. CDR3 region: CASSQRGGAYQPQHF. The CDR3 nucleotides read TGTGCCAGCAGCCAGCGGGGGGGGGCGTATCAGCCCCAGCATTTT.